Listed here are 22 T cell receptor beta chains from one sample, sequenced in a study of CD8 T cells in ankylosing spondylitis. Study-wide results and caveats: Fewer than ten highly homologous variants made up a TCR beta motif that seemed to typify ankylosing spondylitis blood.

No antigen is known for these receptors. TCRdb reprocessed the 5' RACE reads with MiXCR, giving one entry per CDR3 protein. The sample includes under 550,000 distinct CDR3 sequences, roughly a quarter seen only once; the top ten take about 0.9%. Sequenced: blood, either unsorted or a sorted T cell fraction (not recorded which). The receptor source for this set is a male donor with ankylosing spondylitis.

This clonotype was found once. The J gene is TRBJ2-2, the V gene TRBV6-1; D is uncertain. The CDR3 is 16 residues long. V shed 4 bases and J shed 0 bases, with 12 bases lying between them. Per the germline V gene, CDR1 is MNHNS and CDR2 is SASEGT. The DNA of the CDR3 is TGTGCCAGCAGTGGCCCAGGTTCAGCGAACACCGGGGAGCTGTTTTTT. Its protein product is CASSGPGSANTGELFF.

The chain carries TRBV5-6 and TRBJ2-1; D is possibly TRBD2 (5 bases). V lost 4 bases, J lost 8 bases, and 10 bases lay in between. CDR1 SGHDT and CDR2 YYEEEE come from the germline V gene. This CDR3 is built from 12 residues. The CDR3 nucleotides read TGTGCCAGCAGCCCCCTCGGGGATGAGCAGTTCTTC. Amino acids: CASSPLGDEQFF.

Many counts were recorded for this clonotype. The CDR3 sequence is CSVEDLGRFGNTIYF. CDR3 coding DNA: TGCAGCGTTGAAGATCTGGGGCGGTTCGGAAACACCATATATTTT. The rearrangement links TRBV29-1 to TRBJ1-3; D possibly corresponds to TRBD1 (5 bases). CDR3 length: 15 residues. Germline CDR1 SQVTM, CDR2 ANQGSEA. Trimming shortened V by 0 bases and J by 4 bases, and 13 bases separated the two germline ends.

The chain has TRBV10-3 and TRBJ1-1; TRBD1 matches at 10 bases. With V trimmed by 3 bases and J by 7 bases, 11 bases remained unmatched. The CDR3 consists of 16 residues. The germline V gene has CDR1 ENHRY and CDR2 SYGVKD. CDR3 sequence: CAISDQRTGGGFEAFF. The CDR3 coding sequence is TGTGCCATCAGTGATCAACGGACAGGGGGAGGATTTGAAGCTTTCTTT.

CDR3 region: CASSPQKESPLHF. DNA of the CDR3: TGTGCCAGCAGTCCGCAGAAGGAGTCACCCCTCCACTTT. The chain couples TRBV4-2 to TRBJ1-6; D unclear. The CDR3 totals 13 residues. CDR1 is LGHNA, CDR2 YNFKEQ, per germline. Trimming left V 6 bases short and J 10 bases short, with 13 bases between.

This clonotype was detected a few times. This chain joins TRBV5-1 and TRBJ2-1; D ambiguous. CDR1 SGHRS and CDR2 YFSETQ come from the germline V gene. This CDR3 is 14 amino acids long. Trimming left V 0 bases short and J 8 bases short, with 12 bases between. The CDR3 sequence: CASSLEGFSYEQFF. CDR3 in DNA: TGCGCCAGCAGCTTGGAGGGATTCTCTTATGAGCAGTTCTTC.

The chain links TRBV14 to TRBJ1-1; no clear D gene. V was clipped by 4 bases and J by 1 base, with 4 bases between them. Germline V gene lookup returns CDR1 SGHDN and CDR2 FVKESK. This CDR3 spans 12 amino acids. The CDR3 coding sequence is TGTGCCAGCAGCCGGCCGAACACTGAAGCTTTCTTT. Translating it yields CASSRPNTEAFF.

The rearrangement links TRBV10-2 to TRBJ2-3; 9 bases agree with TRBD2. CDR3 size: 17 residues. J lost 0 bases, V lost 2 bases, and 6 bases had no gene match. Germline V gene lookup returns CDR1 WSHSY and CDR2 SAAADI. The CDR3 bases are TGCGCCAGCAGTGAGGAGGCTAGCGGGACCAGCACAGATACGCAGTATTTT. Protein product: CASSEEASGTSTDTQYF.

This clonotype was counted only a few times. The chain carries TRBV5-1 and TRBJ2-2; D ambiguous. The CDR3 length is 15 residues. CDR1 is SGHRS, CDR2 YFSETQ, per germline. Between the trimmed V and J ends, which lost 0 bases and 3 bases, there was a span of 9 bases. The CDR3 DNA reads TGCGCCAGCAGCTTGGGGACCTACTACACCGGGGAGCTGTTTTTT. This codes for CASSLGTYYTGELFF.

This clonotype was observed a handful of times. This chain links TRBV12-3 or TRBV12-4 with TRBJ2-5, with 7 bases fitting TRBD1. CDR3 length: 15 amino acids. With 6 bases clipped from V and 4 bases from J, the junction kept 11 bases outside the gene matches. DNA of the CDR3: TGTGCCAGCAGGCTTCGGGACAGCCGGGGAGAGACCCAGTACTTC. Translated: CASRLRDSRGETQYF.

This clonotype appeared a few times. J is TRBJ2-3 and V is TRBV5-5, with 9 bases that match TRBD1. Germline CDR1 and CDR2: SGHKS and YYEKEE (reference sequence). CDR3 length equals 14 residues. J gave up 2 bases and V 6 bases, and 4 bases lay outside the gene matches. CDR3 sequence reads: CASTWTGDTDTQYF. The CDR3 coding sequence is TGTGCCAGCACCTGGACAGGGGACACAGATACGCAGTATTTT.

The rearrangement links TRBV3-1 to TRBJ2-7; no reliable D call. CDR1 and CDR2 (germline): LGHDT, YNNKEL (reference sequence). This CDR3 is 13 amino acids long. Deletions cut 1 base from V and 11 bases from J, with 15 bases between. CDR3 residues: CASSQGRRPPEYV. The CDR3 nucleotides are TGTGCCAGCAGCCAAGGGCGCCGACCCCCGGAGTACGTC.

V and J are TRBV20-1 and TRBJ1-1, with TRBD1 as a possible D gene (6 bases). Trimming removed 6 bases from V and 1 base from J, with 15 bases in between. This CDR3 has 14 amino acids. Germline V lookup: CDR1 DFQATT, CDR2 SNEGSKA (reference sequence). In DNA, the CDR3 is TGCAGTGCCTCAGTTATAGGGGGGAACACTGAAGCTTTCTTT. Translated, it gives CSASVIGGNTEAFF.

This clonotype was seen more than once but under ten times. The rearrangement links TRBV4-2 to TRBJ1-4; D is unresolved. This CDR3 spans 12 amino acids. V lost 2 bases, J lost 7 bases, and 5 bases lay in between. Germline CDR1 is LGHNA and CDR2 is YNFKEQ. DNA of the CDR3: TGTGCCAGCAGCCAATATAGTGAAAAACTGTTTTTT. Protein product: CASSQYSEKLFF.

The sample holds a few counts of this clonotype. The rearrangement uses TRBV3-1 and TRBJ2-1; TRBD2 aligns across 9 bases. This CDR3 is 16 amino acids long. V gave up 6 bases and J gave up 3 bases; unmatched junction bases: 9. CDR1 is LGHDT, CDR2 YNNKEL, per germline (reference sequence). CDR3 loop: CASRAGLADYYNEQFF. Here the CDR3 DNA reads TGTGCCAGCAGGGCGGGACTAGCAGACTACTACAATGAGCAGTTCTTC.

This clonotype was detected only a few times. This chain joins TRBV30 and TRBJ1-1; 7 bases match TRBD1. The V segment lost 5 bases and the J segment 8 bases; nucleotides outside the gene matches: 11. Per the germline V gene, CDR1 is GTSNPN and CDR2 is SVGIG (reference sequence). The CDR3 is 13 residues long. CDR3 amino acids: CAWGRQGGKEAFF. CDR3 DNA sequence: TGTGCCTGGGGTAGACAGGGAGGGAAGGAAGCTTTCTTT.

This clonotype was seen a handful of times. The chain couples TRBV10-1 to TRBJ2-5, with 9 bases aligning to TRBD2. In germline, CDR1 is WNHNN, CDR2 SYGVQD (reference sequence). The CDR3 is 16 amino acids. V dropped 0 bases and J dropped 5; count of bases not matched to a gene: 7. CDR3 in amino acids: CASSESGVAGEETQYF. The CDR3 region has the DNA TGCGCCAGCAGTGAGTCAGGGGTAGCGGGAGAGGAGACCCAGTACTTC.

CDR3 in amino acids: CASSLWEGLAGFNEQFF. In DNA, the CDR3 is TGTGCCAGCAGCTTATGGGAGGGACTAGCCGGGTTCAATGAGCAGTTCTTC. V is TRBV7-6 and J is TRBJ2-1; 9 bases fit TRBD2. CDR1 and CDR2 from the germline V gene are SGHVS and FNYEAQ. The J segment lost 6 bases and the V segment lost 2 bases, leaving 11 bases of the junction unmatched. The CDR3 is 17 amino acids.

This clonotype was detected ten times or more. The genes are TRBV5-5 and TRBJ2-1; D remains ambiguous. CDR3 length: 15 amino acids. The V and J ends lost 0 bases and 0 bases respectively, with 7 bases between them. The V gene's germline CDR1 is SGHKS and CDR2 YYEKEE (reference sequence). The CDR3 region is CASSLDASSYNEQFF. The CDR3 nucleotides read TGTGCCAGCAGCTTGGACGCGAGCTCCTACAATGAGCAGTTCTTC. Full variable domain (rest looked up from reference TRBV5-5 and TRBJ2-1): DAGVTQSPTHLIKTRGQQVTLRCSPISGHKSVSWYQQVLGQGPQFIFQYYEKEERGRGNFPDRFSARQFPNYSSELNVNALLLGDSALYLCASSLDASSYNEQFFGPGTRLTVL.

V gene TRBV4-1 combines with J gene TRBJ2-1, with TRBD1 matching over 7 bases. The J segment lost 0 bases and the V segment lost 4 bases, leaving 6 bases of the junction unmatched. Germline V CDR1 and CDR2: MGHRA, YSYEKL. This CDR3 comprises 16 residues. CDR3 DNA: TGCGCCAGCAGCCCCCGAGACAGGGTCTCCTACAATGAGCAGTTCTTC. The encoded protein is CASSPRDRVSYNEQFF.

This clonotype was seen more than once but under ten times. The rearrangement joins TRBV5-8 to TRBJ2-3; 9 bases line up with TRBD1. V lost 1 base to trimming and J lost 3 bases; unmatched junction nucleotides: 9. Germline V CDR1 and CDR2: SGHTS, YDEGEE. The CDR3 runs 17 residues. The CDR3: CASSLRSGTGLTDTQYF. CDR3 coding DNA: TGTGCCAGCAGCTTGCGTTCCGGGACAGGGCTTACAGATACGCAGTATTTT.

This clonotype was seen only a few times. V and J are TRBV3-1 and TRBJ1-6, with 10 bases that match TRBD1. The trim removed 4 bases at V and 2 bases at J, leaving 2 bases unmatched. The CDR3 is made up of 16 amino acids. Germline CDR1 reads LGHDT; CDR2 reads YNNKEL (reference sequence). The CDR3 DNA sequence: TGTGCCAGCAGCCGGGACAGGGGAACCTATAATTCACCCCTCCACTTT. Encoded protein: CASSRDRGTYNSPLHF.